This T cell receptor beta chain derives from a study of tumor-infiltrating lymphocytes in primary liver carcinoma. The V gene's germline CDR1 is MDHEN and CDR2 SYDVKM. CDR3 size: 13 residues. A primer matching the constant region was used to make TCR beta cDNA from 450 to 550 ng of total RNA. Nested multiplex PCR, run for three rounds with slightly modified ARM-PCR, yielded TCR beta libraries. It was with TRBV1-TRBV30 forward primers and a C-beta reverse primer that the first two PCR rounds were run, at 10 to 11 cycles each. Each CDR3 protein is one row after TCRdb ran MiXCR on the multiplex PCR reads. The sample holds hundreds of thousands of distinct CDR3 sequences, over 55% seen once. Of note for this clonotype: One junction end disagrees with the germline gene, perhaps due to a read error.

The study extracted blood RNA from unsorted whole blood and also extracted germline DNA. The V call is TRBV28, the J call TRBJ2-4; D is ambiguous. This TCR was sampled from a man aged 35 to 55 with primary liver carcinoma and hepatitis B virus infection. Sample: peripheral blood. In DNA, the CDR3 is TGTGCCAGCAGACATTTAGACTTAAACATCCAGTACTTC. It yields the protein CASRHLDLNIQYF.